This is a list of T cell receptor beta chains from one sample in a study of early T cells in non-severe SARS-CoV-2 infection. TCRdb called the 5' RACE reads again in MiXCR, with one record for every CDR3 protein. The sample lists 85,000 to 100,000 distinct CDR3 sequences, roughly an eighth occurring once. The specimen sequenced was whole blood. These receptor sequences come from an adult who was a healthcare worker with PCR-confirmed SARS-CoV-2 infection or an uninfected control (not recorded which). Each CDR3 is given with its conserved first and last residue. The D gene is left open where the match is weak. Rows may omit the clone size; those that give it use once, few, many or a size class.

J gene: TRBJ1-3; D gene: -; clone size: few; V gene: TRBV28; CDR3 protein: CASSKGRPGNTIYF; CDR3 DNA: TGTGCCAGCAGCAAGGGACGGCCAGGAAACACCATATATTTT
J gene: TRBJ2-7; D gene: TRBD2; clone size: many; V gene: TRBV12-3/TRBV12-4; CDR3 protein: CASSFVAGGPEQYF; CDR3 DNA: TGTGCCAGCAGTTTCGTTGCGGGGGGGCCCGAGCAGTACTTC
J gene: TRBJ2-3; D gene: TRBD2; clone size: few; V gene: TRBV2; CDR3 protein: CASSGTRDTQYF; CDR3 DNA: TGTGCCAGCAGCGGGACTAGGGATACGCAGTATTTT
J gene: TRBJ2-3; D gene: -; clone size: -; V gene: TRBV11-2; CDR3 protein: CASSQPDTQYF; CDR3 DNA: TGTGCCAGCAGTCAACCAGATACGCAGTATTTT
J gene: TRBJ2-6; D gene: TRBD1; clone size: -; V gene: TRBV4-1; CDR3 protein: CASSQAGTGLMPSGANVLTF; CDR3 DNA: TGCGCCAGCAGCCAGGCCGGGACAGGGCTAATGCCTTCTGGGGCCAACGTCCTGACTTTC
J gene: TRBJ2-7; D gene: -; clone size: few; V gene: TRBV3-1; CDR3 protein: CASSPGRPSVYEQYF; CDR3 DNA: TGTGCCAGCAGCCCCGGACGGCCGTCAGTCTACGAGCAGTACTTC
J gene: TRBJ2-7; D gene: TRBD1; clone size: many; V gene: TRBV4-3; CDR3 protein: CASSQAAYGTDSYEQYF; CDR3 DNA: TGCGCCAGCAGCCAAGCTGCTTACGGGACAGACTCCTACGAGCAGTACTTC
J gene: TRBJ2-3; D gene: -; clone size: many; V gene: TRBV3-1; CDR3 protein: CASSPRRDTQYF; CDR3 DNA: TGTGCCAGCAGCCCCCGTAGAGATACGCAGTATTTT
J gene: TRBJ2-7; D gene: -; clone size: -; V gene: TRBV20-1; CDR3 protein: CSALGAGVNEQYF; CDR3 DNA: TGCAGTGCTCTGGGGGCAGGGGTCAACGAGCAGTACTTC
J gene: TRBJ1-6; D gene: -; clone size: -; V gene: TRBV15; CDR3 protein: CATSRDTGNSPLHF; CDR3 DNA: TGTGCCACCAGCAGAGATACAGGAAATTCACCCCTCCACTTT
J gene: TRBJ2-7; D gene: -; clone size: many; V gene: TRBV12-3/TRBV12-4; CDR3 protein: CASSFSPISYEQYF; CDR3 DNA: TGTGCCAGCAGTTTCTCGCCGATCTCCTACGAGCAGTACTTC
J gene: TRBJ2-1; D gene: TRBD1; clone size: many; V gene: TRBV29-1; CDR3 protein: CSVDGTGGYEQFF; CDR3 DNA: TGCAGCGTGGACGGGACAGGGGGCTATGAGCAGTTCTTC
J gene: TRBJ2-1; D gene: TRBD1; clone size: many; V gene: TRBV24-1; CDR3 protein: CATSDRTGSHNEQFF; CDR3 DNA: TGTGCCACCAGTGACCGGACAGGTTCCCACAATGAGCAGTTCTTC
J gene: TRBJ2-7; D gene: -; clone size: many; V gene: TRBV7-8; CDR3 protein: CASSLGGAQPSQYF; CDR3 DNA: TGTGCCAGCAGCTTGGGGGGCGCGCAACCCTCGCAGTACTTC
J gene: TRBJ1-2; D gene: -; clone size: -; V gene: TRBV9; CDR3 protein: CASSPMPGVLFGYTF; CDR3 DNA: TGTGCCAGCAGTCCGATGCCGGGGGTTCTCTTCGGCTACACCTTC
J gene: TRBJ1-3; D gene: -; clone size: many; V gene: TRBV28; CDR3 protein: CASSLGGSAGNTIYF; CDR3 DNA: TGTGCCAGCAGTTTAGGGGGTTCGGCTGGAAACACCATATATTTT
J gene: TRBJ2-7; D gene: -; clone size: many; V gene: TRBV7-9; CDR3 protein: CASSLTGGPGEQYF; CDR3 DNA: TGTGCCAGCAGCTTAACCGGGGGTCCTGGAGAGCAGTACTTC
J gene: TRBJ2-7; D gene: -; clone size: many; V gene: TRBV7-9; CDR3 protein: CACTPVSGREQYF; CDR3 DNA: TGTGCCTGCACGCCAGTTAGCGGCCGCGAGCAGTACTTC
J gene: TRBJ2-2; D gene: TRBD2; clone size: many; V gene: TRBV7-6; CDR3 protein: CASRKGLAGAINTGELFF; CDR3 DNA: TGTGCCAGCAGAAAGGGACTAGCGGGGGCCATCAACACCGGGGAGCTGTTTTTT
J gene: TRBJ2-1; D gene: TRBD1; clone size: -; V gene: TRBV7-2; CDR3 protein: CASSRGQRLKNNEQFF; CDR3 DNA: TGTGCCAGCAGCCGGGGACAGCGGCTGAAAAACAATGAGCAGTTCTTC
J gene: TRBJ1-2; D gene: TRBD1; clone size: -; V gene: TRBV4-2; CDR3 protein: CASSQDRDSYGHTF; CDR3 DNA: TGTGCCAGCAGCCAAGATAGGGACAGCTATGGCCACACCTTC
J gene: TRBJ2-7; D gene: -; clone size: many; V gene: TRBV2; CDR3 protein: CASSETADSYEQYF; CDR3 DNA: TGTGCCAGCAGTGAAACAGCAGACTCCTACGAGCAGTACTTC
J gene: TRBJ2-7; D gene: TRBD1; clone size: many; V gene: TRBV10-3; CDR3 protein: CAISEGTGIYEQYF; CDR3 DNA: TGTGCCATCAGTGAGGGGACAGGGATCTACGAGCAGTACTTC
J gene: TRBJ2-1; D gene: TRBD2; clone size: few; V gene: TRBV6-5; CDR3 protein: CASRVSGGGNEQFF; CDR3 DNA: TGTGCCAGCAGGGTTAGCGGGGGCGGCAATGAGCAGTTCTTC
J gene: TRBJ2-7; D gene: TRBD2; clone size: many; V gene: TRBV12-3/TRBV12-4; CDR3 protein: CASRSGGYYEQYF; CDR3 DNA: TGTGCCAGCAGATCGGGGGGGTACTACGAGCAGTACTTC
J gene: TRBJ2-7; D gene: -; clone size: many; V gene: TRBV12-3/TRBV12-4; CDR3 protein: CASSPWPGLKASYEQYF; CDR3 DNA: TGTGCCAGCAGTCCCTGGCCAGGGCTGAAGGCCTCCTACGAGCAGTACTTC
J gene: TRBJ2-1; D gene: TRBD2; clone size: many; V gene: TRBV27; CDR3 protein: CASKGLAGGNEQFF; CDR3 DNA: TGTGCCAGCAAAGGGCTAGCGGGGGGGAATGAGCAGTTCTTC